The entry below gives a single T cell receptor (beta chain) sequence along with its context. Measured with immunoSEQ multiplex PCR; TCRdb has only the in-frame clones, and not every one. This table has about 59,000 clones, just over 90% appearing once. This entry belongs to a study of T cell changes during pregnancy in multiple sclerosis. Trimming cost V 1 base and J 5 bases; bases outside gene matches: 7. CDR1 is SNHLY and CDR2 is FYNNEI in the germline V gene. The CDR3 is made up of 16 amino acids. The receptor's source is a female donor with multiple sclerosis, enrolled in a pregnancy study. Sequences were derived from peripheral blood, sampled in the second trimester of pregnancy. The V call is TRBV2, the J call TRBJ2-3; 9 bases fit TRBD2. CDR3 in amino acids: CASSEEWSGGRDTQYF. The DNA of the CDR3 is TGTGCCAGCAGTGAAGAGTGGAGCGGGGGGAGAGATACGCAGTATTTT. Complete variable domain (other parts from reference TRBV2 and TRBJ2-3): EPEVTQTPSHQVTQMGQEVILRCVPISNHLYFYWYRQILGQKVEFLVSFYNNEISEKSEIFDDQFSVERPDGSNFTLKIRSTKLEDSAMYFCASSEEWSGGRDTQYFGPGTRLTVL.